The next 31 T cell receptor beta chains were all read from a single sample in a study of cytomegalovirus exposure and HLA in healthy donors. Amplification used 60 Vbeta primers and 13 Jbeta primers. Generated by immunoSEQ multiplex PCR, the TCRdb table keeps only in-frame clones and is missing some. The table includes roughly 120,000 clones, around 77% detected once. Sequencing was performed on PBMCs. These receptors came from a man younger than 35 in good health and CMV-seropositive.

This clone has a single count. The chain combines TRBV27 with TRBJ2-5; D is possibly TRBD2 (7 bases). Trimming pared 8 bases from V and 1 base from J, leaving 14 bases between. The CDR3 has 14 amino acids. Germline V gene data show CDR1 as MNHEY and CDR2 as SMNVEV (reference sequence). The chain's CDR3 is CASGRDNSQETQYF. In nucleotides, the CDR3 is TGTGCCAGCGGGAGGGACAATTCCCAAGAGACCCAGTACTTC.

This clone appeared once. The rearrangement joins TRBV30 to TRBJ1-1; TRBD1 matches 9 bases. V shed 3 bases and J 5 bases; nucleotides not matched to a gene: 7. Germline V gene lookup returns CDR1 GTSNPN and CDR2 SVGIG (reference sequence). The CDR3 length is 14 residues. The CDR3 here is CAWRAGTGSTEAFF. The CDR3 nucleotides read TGTGCCTGGAGGGCCGGGACAGGGAGTACTGAAGCTTTCTTT. Using reference TRBV30 and TRBJ1-1 for the parts outside the CDR3, the full variable domain is SQTIHQWPATLVQPVGSPLSLECTVEGTSNPNLYWYRQAAGRGLQLLFYSVGIGQISSEVPQNLSASRPQDRQFILSSKKLLLSDSGFYLCAWRAGTGSTEAFFGQGTRLTVV.

In DNA, the CDR3 is TGTGCCAGCGCCACATCCGGGGTCTACACTGAAGCTTTCTTT. This gives the protein CASATSGVYTEAFF. The J gene is TRBJ1-1, the V gene TRBV7-9; the D is unclear. The V end was cut by 8 bases, the J end by 3 bases, with 16 bases between. This CDR3 comprises 14 residues. The germline V gene encodes CDR1 SEHNR and CDR2 FQNEAQ (reference sequence).

The J gene is TRBJ2-2, the V gene TRBV5-1; a possible D gene is TRBD1 (5 bases). Between the trimmed V and J ends, which lost 0 bases and 5 bases, there was a span of 11 bases. This CDR3 contains 15 residues. Germline-derived CDR1 and CDR2 are SGHRS and YFSETQ. The CDR3 sequence is CASSLGQFSTGELFF. The CDR3 DNA reads TGCGCCAGCAGCTTGGGACAGTTTTCGACCGGGGAGCTGTTTTTT.

This clone has a single count. The chain uses TRBV11-2 and TRBJ2-7; perhaps TRBD1 as D (5 bases). Trimming shortened V by 9 bases and J by 0 bases, and 12 bases separated the two germline ends. The CDR3 extends over 13 amino acids. The germline V gene encodes CDR1 SGHAT and CDR2 FQNNGV. The CDR3 coding sequence is TGTGCCAGTGGGGCACCGAGCTCCTACGAGCAGTACTTC. It translates to CASGAPSSYEQYF. Based on the CDR3 plus reference TRBV11-2 and TRBJ2-7, the full variable domain is EAGVAQSPRYKIIEKRQSVAFWCNPISGHATLYWYQQILGQGPKLLIQFQNNGVVDDSQLPKDRFSAERLKGVDSTLKIQPAKLEDSAVYLCASGAPSSYEQYFGPGTRLTVT.

The J gene is TRBJ2-7, the V gene TRBV6-1, with D maybe TRBD1 (6 bases). Trimming removed 4 bases from V and 7 bases from J, with 14 bases in between. The CDR3 runs to 13 residues. Germline lookup yields CDR1 MNHNS and CDR2 SASEGT. The CDR3 reads CASSGHRVGEQYF. In nucleotides, the CDR3 is TGTGCCAGCAGTGGGCACAGGGTAGGTGAGCAGTACTTC.

The chain employs TRBV7-9 and TRBJ2-7; TRBD2 matches 9 bases. Losses at the gene ends were 0 bases for V and 3 bases for J; bases not matched to a gene: 3. This CDR3 spans 15 amino acids. Germline V gives CDR1 SEHNR, CDR2 FQNEAQ (reference sequence). CDR3 sequence: CASSLASGSLYEQYF. CDR3 nucleotides: TGTGCCAGCAGCTTAGCTAGCGGGAGTCTCTACGAGCAGTACTTC. Supplemented by reference TRBV7-9 and TRBJ2-7, the full variable domain reads DTGVSQNPRHKITKRGQNVTFRCDPISEHNRLYWYRQTLGQGPEFLTYFQNEAQLEKSRLLSDRFSAERPKGSFSTLEIQRTEQGDSAMYLCASSLASGSLYEQYFGPGTRLTVT.

This clone came up once. The CDR3 nucleotides read TGTGCCAGCAGGGTTAACGGGGGACCTACTTGGCATGAGCAGTTCTTC. This sequence encodes CASRVNGGPTWHEQFF. This chain uses TRBV13 with TRBJ2-1; a weak D match, TRBD2 (6 bases). Germline CDR1 reads PRHDT; CDR2 reads FYEKMQ (reference sequence). This CDR3 comprises 16 residues. The V end was cut by 6 bases, the J end by 8 bases, with 23 bases between.

Worth noting for this clone: The junction shows a germline mismatch at one end, possibly a read error. The chain combines TRBV7-7 with TRBJ1-5; D ambiguous. The germline gives CDR1 SSHAT, CDR2 FNYEAQ (reference sequence). The CDR3 is 15 amino acids. CDR3 in DNA: TGTGCTAGCAGCTTCGGATACGGGATAAATCAGCCCCAGCATTTT. This encodes CASSFGYGINQPQHF.

The rearrangement links TRBV11-2 to TRBJ2-7, with D unresolved. Per germline, CDR1 SGHAT and CDR2 FQNNGV. V shed 5 bases and J shed 0 bases, with 14 bases lying between them. The length of the CDR3 is 15 residues. CDR3 in DNA: TGTGCCAGCAGCCTCGATCTACTGGTCTCCTACGAGCAGTACTTC. This translates into CASSLDLLVSYEQYF.

The genes are TRBV6-6 and TRBJ2-6, with D perhaps matching TRBD1 (6 bases). The germline gives CDR1 MNHNY, CDR2 SVGAGI (reference sequence). The CDR3 is made up of 15 amino acids. Between the trimmed V and J ends, which lost 5 bases and 2 bases, there was a span of 10 bases. CDR3 in amino acids: CASSQKGAGANVLTF. In DNA, the CDR3 is TGTGCCAGCAGTCAGAAGGGGGCTGGGGCCAACGTCCTGACTTTC.

J is TRBJ2-1 and V is TRBV11-3, with unresolved D. This CDR3 is built from 16 residues. Looked up from germline, CDR1 is SGHNT and CDR2 is YENEEA. V lost 5 bases, J lost 8 bases, and 22 bases lay in between. CDR3 DNA sequence: TGTGCCAGCAGCCCTAGTGGCTTAAGGCCCTTTGATGAGCAGTTCTTC. It translates to CASSPSGLRPFDEQFF.

This chain uses TRBV11-3 with TRBJ2-5; TRBD1 aligns across 8 bases. From germline, CDR1 is SGHNT and CDR2 YENEEA. J lost 5 bases, V lost 5 bases, and 10 bases had no gene match. The CDR3 consists of 15 residues. Here the CDR3 DNA reads TGTGCCAGCAGCCTATCAGGGGGCTACGCGGAGACCCAGTACTTC. It encodes CASSLSGGYAETQYF.

V is TRBV7-6 and J is TRBJ1-4, with D possibly being TRBD1 (6 bases). Trimming took off 4 bases at V and 3 bases at J, with 21 bases between the two ends. The CDR3 has 18 residues. Germline loops: CDR1 SGHVS, CDR2 FNYEAQ. CDR3 amino acids: CASSSSPQGERSNEKLFF. CDR3 bases: TGTGCCAGCAGCTCCTCCCCACAGGGTGAAAGATCTAATGAAAAACTGTTTTTT.

The chain joins TRBV13 to TRBJ2-7, with TRBD2 matching over 9 bases. CDR1 is PRHDT and CDR2 is FYEKMQ in the germline V gene (reference sequence). Trimming at V came to 5 bases and at J to 2 bases, leaving 7 bases not matched to a gene. This CDR3 has 15 residues. The DNA for the CDR3 is TGTGCCAGCAGCGCTTCGGCTAGCGGGACCTACGAGCAGTACTTC. Translated: CASSASASGTYEQYF.

This rearrangement joins TRBV7-9 to TRBJ2-3; no firm D call. Germline CDR1 is SEHNR and CDR2 is FQNEAQ (reference sequence). CDR3 size: 16 residues. Between the trimmed V and J ends, which lost 1 base and 3 bases, there was a span of 14 bases. The CDR3 here is CASSLVAGLRTDTQYF. The CDR3, as DNA: TGTGCCAGCAGCTTAGTAGCCGGGTTGAGGACAGATACGCAGTATTTT.

This clone showed up just a few times. The rearrangement links TRBV5-1 to TRBJ2-7, with 9 nucleotides matching TRBD2. The CDR3 has 13 amino acids. The germline V gene encodes CDR1 SGHRS and CDR2 YFSETQ. With V trimmed by 5 bases and J by 2 bases, 2 bases remained unmatched. For the CDR3, the DNA is TGCGCCAGCAGGACTAGCGGCACCTACGAGCAGTACTTC. It translates to CASRTSGTYEQYF.

The chain couples TRBV7-3 to TRBJ1-2; D possibly corresponds to TRBD1 (5 bases). The CDR3 totals 14 residues. From germline, CDR1 is SGHTA and CDR2 FQGTGA. Trimming took off 5 bases at V and 4 bases at J, with 14 bases between the two ends. This chain's CDR3 is CASSPMGTGYGYTF. The CDR3, as DNA: TGTGCCAGCAGCCCCATGGGGACTGGCTATGGCTACACCTTC.

The chain couples TRBV2 to TRBJ2-7, with 7 bases identical to TRBD1. CDR1 is SNHLY, CDR2 FYNNEI, per germline. CDR3 size: 13 residues. The V segment lost 6 bases and the J segment 7 bases; nucleotides outside the gene matches: 9. CDR3 in DNA: TGTGCCAGCAGCGTGGAGACAGGGAGTGAGCAGTACTTC. Translating it yields CASSVETGSEQYF. Using reference TRBV2 and TRBJ2-7 for the parts outside the CDR3, the full variable domain is EPEVTQTPSHQVTQMGQEVILRCVPISNHLYFYWYRQILGQKVEFLVSFYNNEISEKSEIFDDQFSVERPDGSNFTLKIRSTKLEDSAMYFCASSVETGSEQYFGPGTRLTVT.

The chain links TRBV5-4 to TRBJ2-7, with 8 bases lining up with TRBD2. The trim removed 4 bases at V and 1 base at J, leaving 7 bases unmatched. Germline CDR1 reads SGHNT; CDR2 reads YYREEE (reference sequence). CDR3 size: 15 residues. The CDR3 sequence is CASSLGGEGSYEQYF. As DNA, the CDR3 is TGTGCCAGCAGCCTCGGGGGGGAGGGATCCTACGAGCAGTACTTC.

The table lists this clone with a few counts. The chain is built from TRBV29-1 and TRBJ1-5, with D possibly being TRBD1 (5 bases). Looked up from germline, CDR1 is SQVTM and CDR2 is ANQGSEA. Trimming cost V 5 bases and J 2 bases, with 10 bases left between them. The CDR3 length is 13 residues. The CDR3 nucleotides are TGCAGCGTTAAAAAAGGGGGCAATCAGCCCCAGCATTTT. It is translated as CSVKKGGNQPQHF.

J is TRBJ1-3 and V is TRBV5-1; TRBD1 aligns across 9 bases. The J segment lost 4 bases and the V segment lost 2 bases, leaving 1 base of the junction unmatched. Germline CDR1 is SGHRS and CDR2 is YFSETQ. The CDR3 is made up of 14 amino acids. The CDR3 region is CASSFGTGGNTIYF. CDR3 DNA sequence: TGCGCCAGCAGCTTCGGGACAGGGGGAAACACCATATATTTT.

This chain joins TRBV12-5 and TRBJ2-3; D is undetermined. The CDR3 contains 13 residues. Germline V gives CDR1 LGHNT, CDR2 FRNRAP. V was cut by 2 bases and J by 3 bases, with 6 bases left in between. CDR3 sequence reads: CASGLPPTDTQYF. CDR3 nucleotides: TGTGCTAGTGGTTTGCCCCCGACAGATACGCAGTATTTT. The full variable domain, in which reference TRBV12-5 and TRBJ2-3 provide the parts outside the CDR3, is DARVTQTPRHKVTEMGQEVTMRCQPILGHNTVFWYRQTMMQGLELLAYFRNRAPLDDSGMPKDRFSAEMPDATLATLKIQPSEPRDSAVYFCASGLPPTDTQYFGPGTRLTVL.

V is TRBV30 and J is TRBJ2-1; weak D call: TRBD2 (5 bases). CDR1 and CDR2 (germline): GTSNPN, SVGIG (reference sequence). The CDR3 totals 17 residues. V was shortened by 3 bases and J by 6 bases, with 24 bases between the two germline ends. The CDR3 nucleotides read TGTGCCTGGAGACCCCATTCACCGGACTGGGTAGGCAATGAGCAGTTCTTC. This gives the protein CAWRPHSPDWVGNEQFF.

The genes are TRBV15 and TRBJ1-5, with D possibly matching TRBD1 (5 bases). CDR1 and CDR2 from the germline V gene are LNHNV and YYDKDF (reference sequence). This CDR3 is 14 amino acids long. V lost 2 bases, J lost 1 base, and 6 bases lay in between. The CDR3 sequence: CATSRQGSNQPQHF. CDR3 nucleotides: TGTGCCACCAGCAGACAGGGAAGCAATCAGCCCCAGCATTTT.

The chain employs TRBV6-6 and TRBJ2-5; 10 bases map to TRBD1. J was trimmed by 1 base and V by 6 bases; bases with no gene match: 8. The CDR3 consists of 16 residues. Germline CDR1 and CDR2: MNHNY and SVGAGI (reference sequence). Written as DNA, the CDR3 is TGTGCCAGCAGGACTTGGGACAGGGGACCCCAAGAGACCCAGTACTTC. The encoded protein is CASRTWDRGPQETQYF.

The V call is TRBV19, the J call TRBJ1-2; possible D gene TRBD1, 5 bases. The germline V and J ends were trimmed by 5 bases and 1 base, with 8 bases remaining between them. CDR3 length: 13 amino acids. Germline V CDR1 and CDR2: LNHDA, SQIVND (reference sequence). DNA of the CDR3: TGTGCCAGTAGTGGCAGGGTTAACTATGGCTACACCTTC. Amino acid sequence: CASSGRVNYGYTF.

The chain has TRBV4-1 and TRBJ2-3; TRBD1 matches at 12 bases. The CDR3 is 17 residues long. V trimming: 0 bases; J trimming: 4 bases; junction bases outside the gene matches: 5. CDR1 is MGHRA and CDR2 is YSYEKL in the germline V gene. CDR3 sequence (DNA): TGCGCCAGCAGCCAAGATCAGGGACAGGGGGCCCCAGATACGCAGTATTTT. Amino acids: CASSQDQGQGAPDTQYF.

This clone is a singleton in its sample. The chain is built from TRBV19 and TRBJ2-1, with 11 bases fitting TRBD1. Unmatched junction bases numbered 8, after V lost 4 bases and J lost 6 bases. Germline V gives CDR1 LNHDA, CDR2 SQIVND (reference sequence). The CDR3 runs 16 residues. CDR3 region: CASSTPSGTGGNEQFF. CDR3 nucleotides: TGTGCCAGTAGTACCCCATCCGGGACAGGGGGCAATGAGCAGTTCTTC.

The chain uses TRBV5-5 and TRBJ2-1; D is ambiguous. The CDR3 length is 15 residues. CDR1 SGHKS and CDR2 YYEKEE come from the germline V gene (reference sequence). Between the trimmed V and J ends, which lost 4 bases and 0 bases, there was a span of 11 bases. The CDR3 is CASSPTHRSYNEQFF. The DNA for the CDR3 is TGTGCCAGCAGCCCGACTCATCGCTCCTACAATGAGCAGTTCTTC.

The J gene is TRBJ1-5, the V gene TRBV27; 7 bases align to TRBD1. CDR1 MNHEY and CDR2 SMNVEV come from the germline V gene (reference sequence). CDR3 length equals 16 residues. V trimming: 4 bases; J trimming: 2 bases; junction bases outside the gene matches: 8. CDR3 protein: CASSSAQGQGNQPQHF. DNA of the CDR3: TGTGCCAGCAGTTCCGCACAGGGGCAGGGCAATCAGCCCCAGCATTTT.